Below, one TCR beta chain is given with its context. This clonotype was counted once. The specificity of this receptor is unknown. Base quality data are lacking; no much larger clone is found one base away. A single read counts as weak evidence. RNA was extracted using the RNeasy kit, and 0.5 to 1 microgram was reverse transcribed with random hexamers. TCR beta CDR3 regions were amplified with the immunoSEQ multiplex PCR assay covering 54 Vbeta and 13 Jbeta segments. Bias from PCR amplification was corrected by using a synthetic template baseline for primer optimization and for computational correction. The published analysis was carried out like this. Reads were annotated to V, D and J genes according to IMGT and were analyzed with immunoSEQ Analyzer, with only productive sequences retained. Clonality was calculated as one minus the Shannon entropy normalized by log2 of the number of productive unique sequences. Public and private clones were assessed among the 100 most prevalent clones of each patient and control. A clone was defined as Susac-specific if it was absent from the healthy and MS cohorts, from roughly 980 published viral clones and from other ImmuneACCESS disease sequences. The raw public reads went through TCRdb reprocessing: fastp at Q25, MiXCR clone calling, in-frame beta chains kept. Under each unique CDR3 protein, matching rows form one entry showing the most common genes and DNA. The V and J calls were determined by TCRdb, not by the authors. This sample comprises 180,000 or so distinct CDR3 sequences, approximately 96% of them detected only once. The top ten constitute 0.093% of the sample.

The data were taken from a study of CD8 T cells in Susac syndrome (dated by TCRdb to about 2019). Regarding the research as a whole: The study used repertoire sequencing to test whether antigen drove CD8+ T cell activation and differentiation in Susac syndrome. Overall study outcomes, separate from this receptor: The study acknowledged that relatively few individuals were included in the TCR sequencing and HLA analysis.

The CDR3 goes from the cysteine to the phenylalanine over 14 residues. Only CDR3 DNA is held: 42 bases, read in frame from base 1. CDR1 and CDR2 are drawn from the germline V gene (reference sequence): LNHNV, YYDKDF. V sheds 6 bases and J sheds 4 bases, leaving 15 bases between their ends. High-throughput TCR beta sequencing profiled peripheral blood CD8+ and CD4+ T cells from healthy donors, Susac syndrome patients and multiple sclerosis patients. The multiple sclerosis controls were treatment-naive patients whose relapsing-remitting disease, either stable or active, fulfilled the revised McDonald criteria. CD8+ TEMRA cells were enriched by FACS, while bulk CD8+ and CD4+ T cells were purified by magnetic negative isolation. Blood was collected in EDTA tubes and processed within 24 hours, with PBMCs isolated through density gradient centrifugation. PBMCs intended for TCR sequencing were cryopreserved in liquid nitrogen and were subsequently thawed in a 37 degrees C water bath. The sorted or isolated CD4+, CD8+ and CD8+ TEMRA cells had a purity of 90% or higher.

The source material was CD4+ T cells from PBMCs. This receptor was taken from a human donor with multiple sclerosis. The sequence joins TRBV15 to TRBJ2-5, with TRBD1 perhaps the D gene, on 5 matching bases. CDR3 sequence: CATRTRQGGETQYF. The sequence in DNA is TGTGCCACCAGGACCCGGCAGGGCGGAGAGACCCAGTACTTC.